The 18 T cell receptor beta chains below were found in one sample sequenced in a study of cytomegalovirus exposure and HLA in healthy donors (TCRdb year 2017). The library relied on the immunoSEQ multiplex PCR assay. The multiplex PCR relied on a mix of 60 forward primers for TCR Vbeta segments and 13 reverse primers for TCR Jbeta segments. This is the immuneACCESS table as TCRdb keeps it, with only in-frame sequences that have V and J called. A part of the clones is gone; compared with another copy, unresolved V genes explain less than half, and the rest is unexplained. Here the sample has over 100,000 clones; about 74% occur a single time. In total, the top ten clones hold around 7.2% of the sample. The sample comprised PBMCs. Source of these receptors: a male donor in good health and CMV-seronegative.

J is TRBJ2-5 and V is TRBV5-1; 8 nucleotides agree with TRBD1. V shed 1 base and J 1 base; nucleotides not matched to a gene: 6. The CDR3 is 16 residues long. Germline V gene lookup returns CDR1 SGHRS and CDR2 YFSETQ. Here the CDR3 reads CASSLQGRGRQETQYF. For the CDR3, the DNA is TGCGCCAGCAGCTTGCAAGGCAGGGGGCGCCAAGAGACCCAGTACTTC.

The rearrangement joins TRBV6-5 to TRBJ1-2; TRBD1 matches 9 bases. The germline gives CDR1 MNHEY, CDR2 SVGAGI. V trimming: 0 bases; J trimming: 2 bases; junction bases outside the gene matches: 4. The CDR3 extends over 16 amino acids. CDR3 amino acids: CASSYSPGQGNYGYTF. In nucleotides, the CDR3 is TGTGCCAGCAGTTACTCGCCGGGACAGGGCAACTATGGCTACACCTTC.

The J gene is TRBJ1-2, the V gene TRBV29-1; 8 bases match TRBD1. V trimming: 5 bases; J trimming: 8 bases; junction bases outside the gene matches: 10. The CDR3 totals 13 residues. Germline-derived CDR1 and CDR2 are SQVTM and ANQGSEA. The CDR3 loop reads CSVYQGQVSGYTF. The CDR3 DNA reads as TGCAGCGTTTATCAGGGACAGGTATCGGGCTACACCTTC.

V and J are TRBV28 and TRBJ1-2, with 12 positions matching TRBD1. The junction had 4 bases not matched to a gene; V was cut back by 5 bases and J by 0 bases. The CDR3 is made up of 16 amino acids. Looked up from germline, CDR1 is MDHEN and CDR2 is SYDVKM. CDR3 amino acids: CASSRDRGLSNYGYTF. As DNA, the CDR3 is TGTGCCAGCAGTAGGGACAGGGGGCTCTCTAACTATGGCTACACCTTC.

This sequence joins TRBV5-6 and TRBJ1-2; D is possibly TRBD1 (6 bases). V was cut by 1 base and J by 5 bases, with 6 bases left in between. The CDR3 is 12 amino acids. Per the germline V gene, CDR1 is SGHDT and CDR2 is YYEEEE. The CDR3 is CASSLTGYGYTF. CDR3 nucleotides: TGTGCCAGCAGCTTGACAGGGTATGGCTACACCTTC.

The chain recombines TRBV6-5 with TRBJ1-3, with D tentatively TRBD1 (6 bases). CDR1 MNHEY and CDR2 SVGAGI come from the germline V gene. V was shortened by 6 bases and J by 4 bases, with 13 bases between the two germline ends. This CDR3 has 14 residues. CDR3: CASRQGRYGNTIYF. The CDR3 nucleotides read TGTGCCAGCAGACAGGGTCGGTACGGAAACACCATATATTTT.

The V and J genes are TRBV19 and TRBJ2-7, with D possibly being TRBD2 (5 bases). This CDR3 is built from 14 residues. The V gene lost 2 bases and the J gene lost 2 bases, with 10 bases spanning the gap. The germline V gene has CDR1 LNHDA and CDR2 SQIVND (reference sequence). CDR3 residues: CASSIWGAPYEQYF. The CDR3 bases are TGTGCCAGTAGTATATGGGGAGCACCCTACGAGCAGTACTTC.

The rearrangement joins TRBV5-1 to TRBJ2-7; 9 bases align to TRBD1. The V segment lost 2 bases and the J segment 5 bases; nucleotides outside the gene matches: 11. Germline V gene sequence: CDR1 SGHRS, CDR2 YFSETQ. The CDR3 consists of 16 residues. CDR3 in DNA: TGCGCCAGCAGCTTCCTGACCGGGACAGGGACTAACGAGCAGTACTTC. Protein product: CASSFLTGTGTNEQYF.

The chain recombines TRBV30 with TRBJ1-4, with D possibly matching TRBD1 (6 bases). The CDR3 runs 13 residues. Germline CDR1 reads GTSNPN; CDR2 reads SVGIG (reference sequence). CDR3 in amino acids: CTRVRGHNEKLFF. DNA for the CDR3: TGTACGAGGGTTCGGGGACATAATGAAAAACTGTTTTTT.

This chain joins TRBV19 and TRBJ1-2; 7 bases map to TRBD1. CDR1 is LNHDA, CDR2 SQIVND, per germline (reference sequence). The CDR3 is made up of 15 amino acids. The V and J ends lost 4 bases and 2 bases, in that order; junction bases with no gene match: 7. The CDR3 nucleotides read TGTGCCAGTAGTACGAACAGGGGACAAAACTATGGCTACACCTTC. Protein product: CASSTNRGQNYGYTF.

About this clone: An end of the junction does not agree with germline; a read error may underlie this. The chain recombines TRBV7-9 with TRBJ1-2; D gene ambiguous. The CDR3 has 14 residues. In germline, CDR1 is SEHNR, CDR2 FQNEAQ (reference sequence). The CDR3 loop is CSSSHPGTNYGYTF. In nucleotides, the CDR3 is TGTTCCAGCAGCCACCCAGGCACGAACTATGGCTACACCTTC.

The V gene is TRBV19, the J gene TRBJ2-2, with 10 bases identical to TRBD2. V shed 5 bases and J 4 bases; nucleotides not matched to a gene: 13. The germline V gene has CDR1 LNHDA and CDR2 SQIVND (reference sequence). The CDR3 is 18 amino acids. CDR3 protein: CASSGGVAGGRGTGELFF. In nucleotides, the CDR3 is TGTGCCAGTAGTGGGGGGGTAGCGGGGGGACGCGGCACCGGGGAGCTGTTTTTT.

In the case of this clone: Within the sample, other DNA sequences also encode this same CDR3. This chain uses TRBV27 with TRBJ1-5; no reliable D call. Germline lookup yields CDR1 MNHEY and CDR2 SMNVEV (reference sequence). The CDR3 extends over 14 amino acids. V was shortened by 3 bases and J by 6 bases, with 12 bases between the two germline ends. Here the CDR3 reads CASSFSSAIQPQHF. For the CDR3, the DNA is TGTGCCAGCAGTTTCTCATCCGCTATTCAGCCCCAGCATTTT.

The chain recombines TRBV5-6 with TRBJ1-1; no clear D gene. Trimming removed 3 bases at V and 10 bases at J, with 13 bases between. From germline, CDR1 is SGHDT and CDR2 YYEEEE. This CDR3 is built from 12 residues. Here the CDR3 DNA reads TGTGCCAGCAGCTCTGGTACCACTCGAGCTTTCTTT. Translation: CASSSGTTRAFF.

The CDR3 bases are TGCGCCAGCAGCCAAGCAGTGGCTAGCGGGTATAGCACAGATACGCAGTATTTT. It encodes CASSQAVASGYSTDTQYF. The chain recombines TRBV4-3 with TRBJ2-3, with TRBD2 identical over 8 bases. This CDR3 contains 18 residues. Per germline, CDR1 LGHNA and CDR2 YSLEER. J was trimmed by 0 bases and V by 1 base; bases with no gene match: 9.

This clone was counted between two and nine times. The chain carries TRBV30 and TRBJ2-3; D perhaps matches TRBD1 (5 bases). V was trimmed by 0 bases and J by 0 bases, leaving 10 bases between them. From germline, CDR1 is GTSNPN and CDR2 SVGIG (reference sequence). The CDR3 covers 15 residues. In nucleotides, the CDR3 is TGTGCCTGGAGTGTGGGGCTCACGAGCACAGATACGCAGTATTTT. Its protein is CAWSVGLTSTDTQYF.

J is TRBJ1-6 and V is TRBV7-2; the match to TRBD1 covers 7 bases. The CDR3 is 11 amino acids. Germline loops: CDR1 SGHTA, CDR2 FQGNSA. The V segment lost 7 bases and the J segment 15 bases; nucleotides outside the gene matches: 6. CDR3 nucleotides: TGTGCCAGCACCTTGAGGGGGCACCTCCACTTT. The encoded protein is CASTLRGHLHF.

This clone came up once. The gene calls are TRBV19 and TRBJ2-3; the match to TRBD1 covers 9 bases. The germline V gene encodes CDR1 LNHDA and CDR2 SQIVND (reference sequence). This CDR3 region has 17 residues. V gave up 6 bases and J gave up 4 bases; unmatched junction bases: 14. The CDR3 nucleotides read TGTGCCAGTAGCCCGACCCTGGGACAGGGTAGCGCAGATACGCAGTATTTT. Translated, it gives CASSPTLGQGSADTQYF.